This T cell receptor (beta chain) came from a study of T-cell reconstitution after alpha-beta-depleted transplantation in children. This clonotype has more than one count but fewer than ten. Antigen: not known. Unique molecular identifiers were incorporated during preparation of the TCRbeta library. TCRdb ran MiXCR on the PCR reads and lists one entry per CDR3 protein. Of fewer than 400,000 distinct CDR3 sequences listed, around 20% are singletons. Overall study results and limits: Reports say that about two months after transplant, the alpha-beta T cells came out of several hundred graft clones that had expanded.

The CDR3 has 17 amino acids. The germline V gene encodes CDR1 SGHRS and CDR2 YFSETQ. Trimming cost V 2 bases and J 2 bases; bases outside gene matches: 8. The source material was PBMCs, mostly from graft donor cells, sampled 180 days after TCRalphabeta/CD19-depleted stem cell transplant. This TCR was recovered from a male patient younger than 18 who had a stem cell transplant for acute lymphoblastic leukemia, so the T cells may come from the graft donor. J is TRBJ2-7 and V is TRBV5-1; 12 bases align to TRBD2. In DNA, the CDR3 is TGCGCCAGCAGCTTCGGTGGACTAGCGGGACCCCCCTACGAGCAGTACTTC. This translates into CASSFGGLAGPPYEQYF.